This entry is about one T cell receptor beta chain. The antigen remains undetermined. These data are taken from a study of post-analysis software for immune sequencing data. Study summary: The cohort encompassed relapsing-remitting, secondary progressive and progressive-relapsing multiple sclerosis disease courses.

Study-wide findings and caveats: For normalized Chao1 diversity, multiple sclerosis patients scored significantly lower than controls did. There were five or six TRBV segments more frequent in patients than controls, and TRBV5-6, TRBV5-1 and TRBV20-1 were among them.

The junction had 5 bases not matched to a gene; V was cut back by 7 bases and J by 0 bases. Per germline, CDR1 MNHNY and CDR2 SVGAGI (reference sequence). The CDR3 contains 16 residues. Carried by the TCR beta cDNA libraries were unique molecular identifiers. TCRdb re-derived calls from the PCR reads in MiXCR, one entry per CDR3 protein. The sample lists 600,000 to 700,000 distinct CDR3 sequences, more than 50% occurring once. V is TRBV6-6 and J is TRBJ2-1; 11 nucleotides agree with TRBD2. Material for sequencing was blood. The clonotype comes from a girl aged 2 to 10 with multiple sclerosis. The CDR3 DNA reads TGTGCCAGCACCCGCGGACTAGCGGGCTCCTACAATGAGCAGTTCTTC. This translates into CASTRGLAGSYNEQFF.